This T cell receptor beta chain was identified in a study of shared clonotypes between healthy human individuals. The CDR3 is 13 residues long. Trimming removed 3 bases from V and 8 bases from J, with 14 bases in between. CDR1 and CDR2 from the germline V gene are SGHTS and YDEGEE. Sequenced by immunoSEQ multiplex PCR; TCRdb stores in-frame clones only, minus some. The sample consists of approximately 2,000,000 clones, 92% of them appearing once. This receptor was obtained from a man aged 18 to 29 in good health. Some clones in this sample may be carry-over from other donors' samples. The rearrangement links TRBV5-8 to TRBJ1-2; tentatively, D is TRBD1 (5 bases). The specimen was naive CD4+ T cells from PBMCs. The subset is: CD45RA+ positively selected. Here the CDR3 DNA reads TGTGCCAGCAGCTCCGGGACCTATATGGGCTACACCTTC. Protein product: CASSSGTYMGYTF.